The clone carrying this T cell receptor beta chain was detected only a few times. As yet, its antigen is unknown. The data were obtained in a study of T-cell memory formation after mild COVID-19. Study overall: Largely donor-specific sequence clusters came from a couple of donors. General study points: Within pre-infection memory, some responding clones were found, suggesting cross-reactive memory joined. SARS-CoV-2 specificity of second-wave clones peaking day 37 was unconfirmed. Contracting clones from day 15 to 85 showed balanced CD4/CD8; later expanders favored CD4+.

TCRdb re-called the 5' RACE reads with MiXCR, one entry per CDR3 protein. There are approximately 230,000 distinct CDR3 sequences in the sample; 16% occur only once, and roughly 3.6% lies in the top ten. CDR1 SGHRS and CDR2 YFSETQ come from the germline V gene. Trimming cost V 4 bases and J 8 bases; bases outside gene matches: 4. The CDR3 contains 13 residues. The genes are TRBV5-1 and TRBJ2-1; TRBD1 matches 9 bases. Material for sequencing was PBMCs or a T cell subset sorted from them (not recorded which). The clonotype was recovered from a man younger than 30 who had mild COVID-19 (a few samples of this study predate the infection). Cell type and time point are not known. The CDR3 here is CASSTDRGYEQFF. DNA of the CDR3: TGCGCCAGCAGCACGGACAGGGGTTATGAGCAGTTCTTC.